The 27 T cell receptor beta chains in this list originate from one sample, sequenced in a study of cytomegalovirus exposure and HLA in healthy donors. Amplification used 60 Vbeta primers and 13 Jbeta primers. Here immunoSEQ multiplex PCR was the method, and the copy in TCRdb shows in-frame clones only, minus some. The table includes 120,000 to 150,000 clones, roughly two thirds detected once. Sequencing input: PBMCs. These receptor sequences come from a woman between 35 and 50 years old in good health and CMV-seronegative.

The chain joins TRBV10-3 to TRBJ2-3; 10 nucleotides line up with TRBD2. Germline V gene sequence: CDR1 ENHRY, CDR2 SYGVKD. The ends lost 9 bases at V and 2 bases at J; junction bases unmatched: 11. The CDR3 extends over 16 amino acids. CDR3 sequence (DNA): TGTGCCATTCGAAAAACTAGCGGGGATATCACAGATACGCAGTATTTT. This encodes CAIRKTSGDITDTQYF.

In its sample, this clone was seen a few times. This chain uses TRBV18 with TRBJ1-1, with 12 bases fitting TRBD1. CDR1 is KGHSH and CDR2 is LQKENI in the germline V gene. The CDR3 runs 17 residues. V gave up 6 bases and J gave up 3 bases; unmatched junction bases: 11. CDR3: CASSPTGQGARDTEAFF. The CDR3 coding sequence is TGTGCCAGCTCCCCCACGGGACAGGGGGCGCGGGACACTGAAGCTTTCTTT.

The rearrangement links TRBV7-8 to TRBJ2-7; D is possibly TRBD2 (6 bases). The CDR3 consists of 14 residues. CDR1 SGHVS and CDR2 FQNEAQ come from the germline V gene. Deletions cut 1 base from V and 3 bases from J, with 10 bases between. The CDR3 sequence: CASSLGRLVYEQYF. CDR3 bases: TGTGCCAGCAGCTTAGGAAGACTAGTCTACGAGCAGTACTTC.

The rearrangement uses TRBV7-9 and TRBJ2-1; D unresolved. The CDR3 is made up of 15 amino acids. The germline V gene encodes CDR1 SEHNR and CDR2 FQNEAQ (reference sequence). V dropped 2 bases and J dropped 8 bases, with 16 bases sitting between them. The CDR3 nucleotides read TGTGCCAGCAGCTTAATGGCGGCGCCGACGGATGAGCAGTTCTTC. This translates into CASSLMAAPTDEQFF.

V gene TRBV5-4 combines with J gene TRBJ2-5; D may be TRBD1 (5 bases). Germline CDR1 and CDR2: SGHNT and YYREEE (reference sequence). The CDR3 loop spans 14 amino acids. Trimming took 0 bases from V and 0 from J, leaving 6 bases between them. CDR3 nucleotide sequence: TGTGCCAGCAGCTTGGTGACAGACCAAGAGACCCAGTACTTC. Protein sequence: CASSLVTDQETQYF.

The V and J genes are TRBV6-5 and TRBJ2-5; a possible D gene is TRBD1 (6 bases). The CDR3 covers 14 residues. Between the trimmed V and J ends, which lost 5 bases and 3 bases, there was a span of 13 bases. Germline V gene sequence: CDR1 MNHEY, CDR2 SVGAGI. The CDR3 region is CASSVQGPKETQYF. In nucleotides, the CDR3 is TGTGCCAGCAGTGTACAGGGACCAAAAGAGACCCAGTACTTC.

The chain joins TRBV4-1 to TRBJ1-4; TRBD1 is a possible D gene (6 bases). This CDR3 contains 16 residues. V gave up 4 bases and J gave up 5 bases, with 17 bases separating them. The germline CDR1 and CDR2 sequences are MGHRA and YSYEKL. The CDR3 nucleotides read TGCGCCAGCAGCCCCATGGGGGGGAGGGGGAATGAAAAACTGTTTTTT. Protein product: CASSPMGGRGNEKLFF.

This sequence joins TRBV28 and TRBJ1-5, with D perhaps TRBD1 (6 bases). Germline V lookup: CDR1 MDHEN, CDR2 SYDVKM. This CDR3 has 16 amino acids. The V gene lost 5 bases and the J gene lost 6 bases, with 20 bases spanning the gap. CDR3 region: CASSLLGQKRGQPQHF. Written as DNA, the CDR3 is TGTGCCAGCAGTCTCCTAGGACAGAAGCGGGGTCAGCCCCAGCATTTT.

This chain links TRBV7-3 with TRBJ1-2; unclear D gene. Germline CDR1 reads SGHTA; CDR2 reads FQGTGA. The CDR3 runs 15 residues. Trimming left V 1 base short and J 0 bases short, with 9 bases between. CDR3 nucleotides: TGTGCCAGCAGCTTAATTGGTGGAGCTAACTATGGCTACACCTTC. Protein product: CASSLIGGANYGYTF.

This clone was seen a handful of times. This rearrangement joins TRBV6-5 to TRBJ2-1; 7 nucleotides agree with TRBD1. The V segment lost 5 bases and the J segment 5 bases; nucleotides outside the gene matches: 9. CDR1 is MNHEY and CDR2 is SVGAGI in the germline V gene. The CDR3 is 15 residues long. For the CDR3, the DNA is TGTGCCAGCAGTGTCCGGGACAGTAACCACAATGAGCAGTTCTTC. Translated, it gives CASSVRDSNHNEQFF.

The CDR3 region is CASRRDRGRTGELFF. The CDR3 DNA is TGTGCCAGCAGAAGGGACAGGGGTCGCACCGGGGAGCTGTTTTTT. The rearrangement links TRBV9 to TRBJ2-2; 10 positions agree with TRBD1. CDR1 and CDR2 (germline): SGDLS, YYNGEE. V gave up 5 bases and J gave up 4 bases; unmatched junction bases: 5. The CDR3 totals 15 residues.

The chain combines TRBV27 with TRBJ1-4, with 11 bases fitting TRBD1. CDR1 is MNHEY and CDR2 is SMNVEV in the germline V gene (reference sequence). The V gene end was trimmed by 4 bases and the J gene end by 6 bases; junction bases not matched to a gene: 4. This CDR3 spans 15 amino acids. DNA for the CDR3: TGTGCCAGCAGTTCTGGGACAGGGGGTTATGAAAAACTGTTTTTT. Translated: CASSSGTGGYEKLFF. Filled out from reference TRBV27 and TRBJ1-4, the complete variable domain reads EAQVTQNPRYLITVTGKKLTVTCSQNMNHEYMSWYRQDPGLGLRQIYYSMNVEVTDKGDVPEGYKVSRKEKRNFPLILESPSPNQTSLYFCASSSGTGGYEKLFFGSGTQLSVL.

The chain couples TRBV5-1 to TRBJ1-2, with D possibly being TRBD1 (5 bases). Trimming took off 2 bases at V and 6 bases at J, with 23 bases between the two ends. Germline V gene sequence: CDR1 SGHRS, CDR2 YFSETQ. This CDR3 comprises 17 residues. The CDR3 loop is CASSFTAGPNQGDGYTF. The DNA for the CDR3 is TGCGCCAGCAGCTTTACTGCAGGCCCAAACCAGGGCGATGGCTACACCTTC.

In DNA, the CDR3 is TGTGCCAGCAGCAAAGCATCGAACGGGAACACTGAAGCTTTCTTT. It codes for CASSKASNGNTEAFF. This sequence joins TRBV21-1 and TRBJ1-1. TRBV21-1 is marked as a pseudogene. This CDR3 comprises 15 residues.

The rearrangement joins TRBV2 to TRBJ2-1; 12 bases match TRBD2. The CDR3 contains 16 residues. The V segment lost 7 bases and the J segment 4 bases; nucleotides outside the gene matches: 8. The germline CDR1 and CDR2 sequences are SNHLY and FYNNEI. The CDR3 here is CASTTGLAGNYNEQFF. In DNA form, the CDR3 reads TGTGCCAGCACCACCGGACTAGCGGGGAATTACAATGAGCAGTTCTTC.

This chain connects TRBV5-6 to TRBJ1-5; 8 nucleotides line up with TRBD1. CDR3 length equals 14 residues. Germline V CDR1 and CDR2: SGHDT, YYEEEE. V lost 1 base and J lost 6; bases outside the gene matches: 3. CDR3 bases: TGTGCCAGCAGCTTGTCAGGGGGCGTTCAGCCCCAGCATTTT. This sequence encodes CASSLSGGVQPQHF.

This clone occurred once. This chain links TRBV18 with TRBJ1-1, with 7 bases identical to TRBD1. V shed 6 bases, J shed 0 bases, and the junction held 4 bases outside the gene matches. This CDR3 spans 14 amino acids. Germline V gene sequence: CDR1 KGHSH, CDR2 LQKENI. The CDR3 DNA follows: TGTGCCAGCTCTCGGGACAGCATGAACACTGAAGCTTTCTTT. Translation: CASSRDSMNTEAFF.

This clone showed up just a few times. The chain is built from TRBV4-3 and TRBJ1-2; D unresolved. CDR3 length: 14 residues. The germline CDR1 and CDR2 sequences are LGHNA and YSLEER. V lost 0 bases and J 7 bases, leaving 12 bases between the germline ends. The CDR3 sequence is CASSQEEETAGYTF. For the CDR3, the DNA is TGCGCCAGCAGCCAAGAGGAGGAGACCGCTGGCTACACCTTC.

This clone has just a few counts. This rearrangement joins TRBV2 to TRBJ1-1; D gene uncertain. V lost 5 bases and J 4 bases, leaving 11 bases between the germline ends. The CDR3 runs to 13 residues. Germline CDR1 SNHLY, CDR2 FYNNEI. Here the CDR3 DNA reads TGTGCCAGCAGTAGAAGAACCGGCACTGAAGCTTTCTTT. Translating it yields CASSRRTGTEAFF.

The genes are TRBV7-9 and TRBJ2-2, with 8 bases matching TRBD1. V lost 5 bases to trimming and J lost 1 base; unmatched junction nucleotides: 3. Germline-derived CDR1 and CDR2 are SEHNR and FQNEAQ (reference sequence). This CDR3 spans 15 amino acids. For the CDR3, the DNA is TGTGCCAGCAGCGTCGGGACAGGGAACACCGGGGAGCTGTTTTTT. Its protein is CASSVGTGNTGELFF.

The rearrangement links TRBV4-1 to TRBJ1-6; D gene unclear. V lost 0 bases to trimming and J lost 7 bases, with 10 bases between them. This CDR3 has 15 residues. CDR1 is MGHRA, CDR2 YSYEKL, per germline. This CDR3 is CASSQELGLNSPLHF. In DNA, the CDR3 is TGCGCCAGCAGCCAAGAATTAGGACTAAATTCACCCCTCCACTTT.

The J gene is TRBJ1-1, the V gene TRBV7-9; D not certain. V was cut by 5 bases and J by 10 bases, with 14 bases left in between. The germline CDR1 and CDR2 sequences are SEHNR and FQNEAQ (reference sequence). This CDR3 is 12 amino acids long. The DNA of the CDR3 is TGTGCCAGCAGCCTCCCGAGGACTATAGCTTTCTTT. Protein sequence: CASSLPRTIAFF.

The chain joins TRBV29-1 to TRBJ1-2; D might be TRBD1 (6 bases). The germline CDR1 and CDR2 sequences are SQVTM and ANQGSEA. The CDR3 extends over 13 amino acids. V lost 8 bases and J 6 bases, leaving 19 bases between the germline ends. Here the CDR3 reads CSPIQGPSHGYTF. CDR3 in DNA: TGCAGCCCTATACAGGGTCCTTCCCATGGCTACACCTTC.

The chain has TRBV5-4 and TRBJ2-5; 10 bases are shared with TRBD2. Germline CDR1 reads SGHNT; CDR2 reads YYREEE (reference sequence). Trimming removed 3 bases from V and 4 bases from J; junction bases left unmatched: 6. This CDR3 comprises 15 residues. In DNA, the CDR3 is TGTGCCAGCAGCTCGCCTAGCGGGGGAGGAGAGACCCAGTACTTC. Its translation: CASSSPSGGGETQYF.

The V and J genes are TRBV2 and TRBJ1-5; no definite D call. Germline CDR1 is SNHLY and CDR2 is FYNNEI. V lost 5 bases and J 4 bases, leaving 12 bases between the germline ends. This CDR3 has 14 amino acids. In DNA, the CDR3 is TGTGCCAGCAGTACTATTGACGGGAATCAGCCCCAGCATTTT. It specifies CASSTIDGNQPQHF.

This clone appeared a single time. The chain joins TRBV7-9 to TRBJ1-2; weak D call: TRBD1 (5 bases). This CDR3 comprises 15 residues. Germline CDR1 SEHNR, CDR2 FQNEAQ (reference sequence). V shed 5 bases and J shed 7 bases, with 20 bases lying between them. The CDR3 loop reads CASSPRTRGVLGYTF. The DNA for the CDR3 is TGTGCCAGCAGCCCCCGGACACGTGGGGTTCTTGGCTACACCTTC. The full variable domain, its missing parts supplied by reference TRBV7-9 and TRBJ1-2, is DTGVSQNPRHKITKRGQNVTFRCDPISEHNRLYWYRQTLGQGPEFLTYFQNEAQLEKSRLLSDRFSAERPKGSFSTLEIQRTEQGDSAMYLCASSPRTRGVLGYTFGSGTRLTVV.

The V gene is TRBV6-4, the J gene TRBJ2-1, with D perhaps matching TRBD1 (5 bases). The germline CDR1 and CDR2 sequences are MRHNA and SNTAGT. The CDR3 length is 13 residues. V lost 3 bases, J lost 6 bases, and 9 bases lay in between. In DNA, the CDR3 is TGTGCCAGCAGTGAACAGGCCGGCAATGAGCAGTTCTTC. Translation gives CASSEQAGNEQFF.